This T cell receptor beta chain was captured by sequencing in a study of shared clonotypes between healthy human individuals. About the research overall: Researchers drew samples from a couple of women and three men aged 18 to 49.

Donors, without exception, were Caucasian adults residing in Nashville, Tennessee. Study-level findings and limits: The diversity represented, both genetic and in exposure history, was limited by few donors.

Deep was the level at which the assay was run. Generated by immunoSEQ multiplex PCR, the TCRdb table keeps only in-frame clones and is missing some. The sample yields 1.6 million or so clones, around 97% seen once. CDR1 is MDHEN and CDR2 is SYDVKM in the germline V gene. Between the trimmed V and J ends, which lost 3 bases and 3 bases, there was a span of 5 bases. The CDR3 spans 12 residues. Turning to this clone: Its target is unknown. Other DNA sequences of this sample code for an identical CDR3.

The source is a young man in good health. The rearrangement links TRBV28 to TRBJ1-2, with D uncertain. The source material was naive CD4+ T cells sorted from blood. Subset here: CD45RA+ positively selected. In nucleotides, the CDR3 is TGTGCCAGCAGTTTCCGGGACTATGGCTACACCTTC. This codes for CASSFRDYGYTF.